This T cell receptor beta chain derives from a study of CD8 T cells in Susac syndrome. This clonotype showed up just a few times. When the RNA was reverse transcribed, random hexamers were used with an input of about 0.5 to 1 ug. The TCR beta CDR3 was amplified by immunoSEQ multiplex PCR across 54 Vbeta, 13 Jbeta. MiXCR was run by TCRdb on the immunoSEQ multiplex PCR reads, yielding one entry per CDR3 protein. Of 90,000 to 150,000 distinct CDR3 sequences in the sample, 85% to 95% were seen once. Controls were drawn from healthy donors and were matched for age and sex. The CDR3 contains 16 residues. CDR1 and CDR2 (germline): SGHTA, FQGNSA. The V gene end was trimmed by 2 bases and the J gene end by 1 base; junction bases not matched to a gene: 5.

The sample was CD8+ T cells from PBMCs. This TCR derives from a human donor in good health. The chain employs TRBV7-2 and TRBJ1-2, with TRBD1 matching over 9 bases. The CDR3 coding sequence is TGTGCCAGCAGCTTACGGAGGGACAGGGTTAACTATGGCTACACCTTC. Translated: CASSLRRDRVNYGYTF.